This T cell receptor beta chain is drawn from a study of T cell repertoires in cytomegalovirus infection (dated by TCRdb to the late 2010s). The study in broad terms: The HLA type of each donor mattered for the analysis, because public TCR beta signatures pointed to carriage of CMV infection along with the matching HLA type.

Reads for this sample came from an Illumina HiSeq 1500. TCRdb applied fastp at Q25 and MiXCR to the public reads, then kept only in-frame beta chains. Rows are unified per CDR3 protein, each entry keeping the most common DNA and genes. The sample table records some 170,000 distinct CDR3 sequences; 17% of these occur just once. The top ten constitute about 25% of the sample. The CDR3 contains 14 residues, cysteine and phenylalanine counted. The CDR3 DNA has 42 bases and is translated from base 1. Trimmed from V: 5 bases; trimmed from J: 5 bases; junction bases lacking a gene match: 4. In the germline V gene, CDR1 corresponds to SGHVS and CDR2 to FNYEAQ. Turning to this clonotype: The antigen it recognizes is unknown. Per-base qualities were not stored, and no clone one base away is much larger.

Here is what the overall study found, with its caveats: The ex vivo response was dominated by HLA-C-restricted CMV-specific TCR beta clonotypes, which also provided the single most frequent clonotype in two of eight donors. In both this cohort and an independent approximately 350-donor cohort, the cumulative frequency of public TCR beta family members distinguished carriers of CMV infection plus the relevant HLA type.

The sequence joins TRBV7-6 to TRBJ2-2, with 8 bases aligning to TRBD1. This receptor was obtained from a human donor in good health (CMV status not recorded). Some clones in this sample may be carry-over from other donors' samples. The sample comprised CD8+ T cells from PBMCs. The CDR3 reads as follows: CASSQGARTGELFF. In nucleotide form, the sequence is TGTGCCAGCAGCCAGGGGGCGAGGACCGGGGAGCTGTTTTTT.